These 25 T cell receptor beta chains were sequenced from one sample in a study of identical twins. TCRdb reprocessed the 5' RACE reads with MiXCR, giving one entry per CDR3 protein. Among 300,000 to 400,000 distinct CDR3 sequences, 10% to 15% were seen once, and the ten largest hold approximately 7.5%. This sample also belongs to another study, concerning yellow fever vaccine responses in identical twins.

Sequencing was done on a sample of CD8+ T cells sorted from blood. The receptors here all came from a woman between 18 and 29 years old in good health.

The V call is TRBV19, the J call TRBJ2-5; D possibly corresponds to TRBD1 (6 bases). The CDR3 has 15 amino acids. CDR1 and CDR2 from the germline V gene are LNHDA and SQIVND (reference sequence). The V end was cut by 5 bases, the J end by 4 bases, with 17 bases between. CDR3 sequence reads: CASSPIGRRGETQYF. Written as DNA, the CDR3 is TGTGCCAGTAGTCCTATCGGGCGCAGGGGAGAGACCCAGTACTTC.

This clonotype was picked up a small number of times. The chain is built from TRBV11-2 and TRBJ2-3, with TRBD2 identical over 10 bases. CDR3 length: 18 amino acids. The trim removed 5 bases at V and 4 bases at J, leaving 15 bases unmatched. The V gene's germline CDR1 is SGHAT and CDR2 FQNNGV. This CDR3 is CASSQDYGSGRAADTQYF. The CDR3 bases are TGTGCCAGCAGCCAAGACTATGGGAGCGGGAGGGCGGCAGATACGCAGTATTTT.

This clonotype was seen more than once but under ten times. The chain recombines TRBV11-2 with TRBJ2-6, with D uncertain. Germline V gene lookup returns CDR1 SGHAT and CDR2 FQNNGV. The CDR3 covers 15 residues. V was pared by 0 bases and J by 2 bases, with 5 bases between. Here the CDR3 reads CASSLDSPGANVLTF. The CDR3 DNA follows: TGTGCCAGCAGCTTAGACAGCCCTGGGGCCAACGTCCTGACTTTC.

The rearrangement links TRBV11-2 to TRBJ2-1; TRBD2 matches 9 bases. J was trimmed by 7 bases and V by 2 bases; bases with no gene match: 6. CDR3 size: 15 residues. Germline V gives CDR1 SGHAT, CDR2 FQNNGV. CDR3 residues: CASSLQTSGWNEQFF. The CDR3 coding sequence is TGTGCCAGCAGCTTACAAACTAGCGGGTGGAATGAGCAGTTCTTC.

This clonotype was detected many times. CDR3 in DNA: TGTGCCAGCAGCTTAGGGTCGGGGGGCTCCTACAATGAGCAGTTCTTC. This codes for CASSLGSGGSYNEQFF. The chain has TRBV7-9 and TRBJ2-1, with TRBD2 matching over 7 bases. This CDR3 spans 16 amino acids. Trimming cost V 1 base and J 0 bases; bases outside gene matches: 3. Germline V gene sequence: CDR1 SEHNR, CDR2 FQNEAQ (reference sequence).

In this sample, this clonotype turned up a few times. V usage is TRBV20-1 and J usage is TRBJ2-7; 8 positions match TRBD1. Per the germline V gene, CDR1 is DFQATT and CDR2 is SNEGSKA (reference sequence). With 5 bases clipped from V and 1 base from J, the junction kept 4 bases outside the gene matches. The CDR3 has 13 amino acids. This CDR3 is CSAFTGGSYEQYV. In nucleotides, the CDR3 is TGCAGTGCTTTTACAGGGGGGTCCTACGAGCAGTACGTC.

This clonotype was observed a handful of times. The rearrangement links TRBV11-2 to TRBJ2-7, with a possible D match to TRBD2 (6 bases). The germline V gene encodes CDR1 SGHAT and CDR2 FQNNGV. Trimming cost V 0 bases and J 2 bases, with 11 bases left between them. This CDR3 has 15 amino acids. CDR3 residues: CASSLEAGLAYEQYF. In nucleotides, the CDR3 is TGTGCCAGCAGCTTAGAGGCGGGGCTCGCCTACGAGCAGTACTTC.

The rearrangement uses TRBV12-5 and TRBJ2-4, with a weak D call TRBD1 (6 bases). Germline loops: CDR1 LGHNT, CDR2 FRNRAP. V lost 0 bases and J lost 8, with 14 bases in between. This CDR3 comprises 15 residues. The CDR3 DNA reads TGTGCTAGTGGTTTGGTTTTGGAATCAGGGGACATTCAGTACTTC. Translated: CASGLVLESGDIQYF.

Ten or more counts support this clonotype. The chain links TRBV10-3 to TRBJ2-2; D gene unclear. The CDR3 is made up of 14 amino acids. The germline V gene has CDR1 ENHRY and CDR2 SYGVKD. The V gene lost 9 bases and the J gene lost 5 bases, with 16 bases spanning the gap. The CDR3 loop reads CAIPTGPGTGELFF. Here the CDR3 DNA reads TGTGCCATACCTACGGGCCCTGGGACCGGGGAGCTGTTTTTT.

The chain carries TRBV20-1 and TRBJ1-1, with D maybe TRBD1 (5 bases). CDR1 is DFQATT, CDR2 SNEGSKA, per germline (reference sequence). Trimming removed 7 bases from V and 0 bases from J, with 15 bases in between. The CDR3 runs to 14 residues. The CDR3 DNA reads TGCAGTGGGACGGACAAATTAATGAACACTGAAGCTTTCTTT. The encoded protein is CSGTDKLMNTEAFF.

The chain recombines TRBV5-6 with TRBJ2-5, with 9 bases fitting TRBD1. Germline values: CDR1 SGHDT, CDR2 YYEEEE. CDR3 length: 12 residues. The V segment lost 7 bases and the J segment 10 bases; nucleotides outside the gene matches: 8. CDR3 bases: TGTGCCAGCGACACAGGGGGCGAGGACCAGTACTTC. This gives the protein CASDTGGEDQYF. Complete variable domain (other parts from reference TRBV5-6 and TRBJ2-5): DAGVTQSPTHLIKTRGQQVTLRCSPKSGHDTVSWYQQALGQGPQFIFQYYEEEERQRGNFPDRFSGHQFPNYSSELNVNALLLGDSALYLCASDTGGEDQYFGPGTRLLVL.

This clonotype was observed many times. This chain links TRBV4-1 with TRBJ2-7, with D unresolved. Per germline, CDR1 MGHRA and CDR2 YSYEKL. The CDR3 runs 17 residues. V lost 0 bases and J 6 bases, leaving 21 bases between the germline ends. The CDR3 sequence: CASSQEFNTGGLREQYV. CDR3 coding DNA: TGCGCCAGCAGCCAAGAATTCAATACGGGTGGATTACGCGAGCAGTACGTC.

The chain is built from TRBV6-5 and TRBJ2-7; D gene uncertain. The CDR3 sequence is 12 residues long. Germline lookup yields CDR1 MNHEY and CDR2 SVGAGI. V lost 8 bases, J lost 7 bases, and 15 bases lay in between. CDR3 sequence: CASRQPSEEQYF. CDR3 DNA sequence: TGTGCCAGCCGCCAGCCCTCTGAAGAGCAGTACTTC.

This clonotype appeared many times. V usage is TRBV10-3 and J usage is TRBJ2-3; perhaps TRBD2 as D (5 bases). The CDR3 contains 15 residues. Germline lookup yields CDR1 ENHRY and CDR2 SYGVKD. The V end lost 9 bases, the J end lost 1 base, and 17 bases lay between the germline ends. The CDR3 region has the DNA TGTGCCATAAACAAAGGGCAGGAGGGCACAGATACGCAGTATTTT. This translates into CAINKGQEGTDTQYF.

This clonotype was picked up a small number of times. The V gene is TRBV20-1, the J gene TRBJ2-5; D may be TRBD2 (5 bases). The CDR3 consists of 15 residues. The germline V and J ends were trimmed by 4 bases and 2 bases, with 17 bases remaining between them. Germline assignment: CDR1 DFQATT and CDR2 SNEGSKA (reference sequence). DNA for the CDR3: TGCAGTGCTACCACCGAAGCGGTACGACAAGAGACCCAGTACTTC. Translation gives CSATTEAVRQETQYF.

The CDR3 loop is CASSLFGGVQETQYF. The CDR3 region has the DNA TGTGCCAGCAGTTTATTCGGGGGGGTACAGGAGACCCAGTACTTC. The rearrangement links TRBV27 to TRBJ2-5; TRBD2 matches 8 bases. Germline CDR1 and CDR2: MNHEY and SMNVEV (reference sequence). This CDR3 contains 15 residues. Trimming removed 1 base from V and 5 bases from J; junction bases left unmatched: 6.

The genes are TRBV28 and TRBJ2-1; 9 nucleotides align to TRBD1. Trimming at V came to 3 bases and at J to 1 base, leaving 1 base not matched to a gene. This CDR3 is 15 amino acids long. Germline lookup yields CDR1 MDHEN and CDR2 SYDVKM. CDR3 loop: CASSFGTGSYNEQFF. For the CDR3, the DNA is TGTGCCAGCAGTTTTGGGACAGGGTCCTACAATGAGCAGTTCTTC.

This chain links TRBV6-4 with TRBJ2-1; perhaps TRBD2 as D (5 bases). Germline CDR1 is MRHNA and CDR2 is SNTAGT. Trimming took 2 bases from V and 4 from J, leaving 6 bases between them. The CDR3 loop spans 13 amino acids. The CDR3 spells CASSDPGYNEQFF. The CDR3 nucleotides read TGTGCCAGCAGTGACCCGGGGTACAATGAGCAGTTCTTC.

This clonotype was observed a handful of times. This rearrangement joins TRBV28 to TRBJ1-2, with D perhaps TRBD1 (5 bases). The CDR3 runs 14 residues. V gave up 5 bases and J gave up 4 bases, with 14 bases separating them. The V gene's germline CDR1 is MDHEN and CDR2 SYDVKM. The CDR3 spells CASSTSDTVYGYTF. In nucleotides, the CDR3 is TGTGCCAGCAGTACCTCGGACACGGTCTATGGCTACACCTTC.

Here the CDR3 DNA reads TGCGCCAGCAGCGCGGGACTAGCGGAGAACTACAATGAGCAGTTCTTC. Translating gives CASSAGLAENYNEQFF. V usage is TRBV10-2 and J usage is TRBJ2-1; TRBD2 aligns across 11 bases. CDR1 and CDR2 (germline): WSHSY, SAAADI. This CDR3 is 16 amino acids long. With 6 bases clipped from V and 3 bases from J, the junction kept 7 bases outside the gene matches.

This clonotype was picked up many times. V usage is TRBV7-8 and J usage is TRBJ2-7, with D unresolved. Between the trimmed V and J ends, which lost 4 bases and 4 bases, there was a span of 5 bases. Per germline, CDR1 SGHVS and CDR2 FQNEAQ. The CDR3 runs to 11 residues. The CDR3 sequence is CASSSPYEQYV. The CDR3 nucleotides are TGTGCCAGCAGCTCCCCTTACGAGCAGTACGTC.

The chain recombines TRBV7-9 with TRBJ2-7, with 9 bases matching TRBD2. The trim removed 4 bases at V and 2 bases at J, leaving 9 bases unmatched. CDR3 length equals 16 residues. Germline V gene lookup returns CDR1 SEHNR and CDR2 FQNEAQ (reference sequence). CDR3 region: CASSYPRREGTYEQYF. In DNA form, the CDR3 reads TGTGCCAGCAGCTACCCCCGGCGGGAGGGCACCTACGAGCAGTACTTC. The full variable domain, rest sourced from reference TRBV7-9 and TRBJ2-7, is DTGVSQNPRHKITKRGQNVTFRCDPISEHNRLYWYRQTLGQGPEFLTYFQNEAQLEKSRLLSDRFSAERPKGSFSTLEIQRTEQGDSAMYLCASSYPRREGTYEQYFGPGTRLTVT.

The chain combines TRBV28 with TRBJ2-7; D is uncertain. Germline V gives CDR1 MDHEN, CDR2 SYDVKM. The ends were cut back, 1 base at V and 6 bases at J, with 10 bases in the middle. The CDR3 is made up of 13 amino acids. CDR3 DNA: TGTGCCAGCAGTTTATCTAGTGGGCGCGAGCAGTACTTC. This translates into CASSLSSGREQYF.

V usage is TRBV5-1 and J usage is TRBJ1-1, with D possibly TRBD1 on 5 matching bases. Deletions cut 3 bases from V and 6 bases from J, with 12 bases between. Germline CDR1 reads SGHRS; CDR2 reads YFSETQ. This CDR3 has 13 residues. CDR3: CASSSRGEAEAFF. CDR3 DNA sequence: TGCGCCAGCAGCTCCCGGGGGGAGGCTGAAGCTTTCTTT.

This clonotype was detected only a few times. The chain carries TRBV24-1 and TRBJ2-3; D unresolved. Germline-derived CDR1 and CDR2 are KGHDR and SFDVKD. The CDR3 is made up of 13 amino acids. Trimming pared 0 bases from V and 5 bases from J, leaving 5 bases between. The CDR3 coding sequence is TGTGCCACCAGTGATTTGTCTGAAGATACGCAGTATTTT. It codes for CATSDLSEDTQYF.